This section outlines one T cell receptor (beta chain) sequence together with its context. Germline assignment: CDR1 SGHKS and CDR2 YYEKEE (reference sequence). This CDR3 region has 12 residues. V was shortened by 4 bases and J by 0 bases, with 3 bases between the two germline ends. As for time point: patch test 1, 2 weeks after DPC sensitization. Treatment noted: therapeutic diphenylcyclopropenone sensitization with weekly scalp DPC. These data belong to a study of human T cells and chemical hapten exposure. TCRdb reprocessed the RACE reads via MiXCR and lists one record per CDR3 protein. The sample lists roughly 180,000 distinct CDR3 sequences; approximately 15% were seen once.

This chain joins TRBV5-5 and TRBJ2-3; D is undetermined. The sequence derives from a young woman with alopecia areata. Some clones in this sample may be carry-over from other donors' samples. The sequenced sample was whole blood, obtained in connection with sensitization to the hapten diphenylcyclopropenone (DPC). CDR3 protein: CASSMSTDTQYF. The DNA of the CDR3 is TGTGCCAGCAGCATGAGCACAGATACGCAGTATTTT. Complete variable domain (other parts from reference TRBV5-5 and TRBJ2-3): DAGVTQSPTHLIKTRGQQVTLRCSPISGHKSVSWYQQVLGQGPQFIFQYYEKEERGRGNFPDRFSARQFPNYSSELNVNALLLGDSALYLCASSMSTDTQYFGPGTRLTVL.